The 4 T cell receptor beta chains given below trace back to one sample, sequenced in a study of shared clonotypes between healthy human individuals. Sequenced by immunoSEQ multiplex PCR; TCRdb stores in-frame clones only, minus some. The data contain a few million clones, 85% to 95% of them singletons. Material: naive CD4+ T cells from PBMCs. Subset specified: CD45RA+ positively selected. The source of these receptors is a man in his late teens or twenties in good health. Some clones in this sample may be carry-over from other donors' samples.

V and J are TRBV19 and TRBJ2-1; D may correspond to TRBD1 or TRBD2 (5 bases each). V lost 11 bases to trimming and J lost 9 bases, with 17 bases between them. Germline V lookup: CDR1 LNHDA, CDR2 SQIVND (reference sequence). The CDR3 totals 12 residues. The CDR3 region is CASGRSNIEQFF. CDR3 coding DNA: TGTGCCTCGGGGCGGTCCAACATTGAGCAGTTCTTC. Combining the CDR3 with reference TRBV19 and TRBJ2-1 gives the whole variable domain DGGITQSPKYLFRKEGQNVTLSCEQNLNHDAMYWYRQDPGQGLRLIYYSQIVNDFQKGDIAEGYSVSREKKESFPLTVTSAQKNPTAFYLCASGRSNIEQFFGPGTRLTVL.

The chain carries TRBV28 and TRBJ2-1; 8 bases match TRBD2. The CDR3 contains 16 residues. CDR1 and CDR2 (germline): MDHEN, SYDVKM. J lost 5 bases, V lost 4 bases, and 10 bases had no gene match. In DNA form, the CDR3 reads TGTGCCAGCAGTTCCCCGTTTGGGCGGGGGGACAATGAGCAGTTCTTC. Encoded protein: CASSSPFGRGDNEQFF. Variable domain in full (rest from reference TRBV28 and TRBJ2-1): DVKVTQSSRYLVKRTGEKVFLECVQDMDHENMFWYRQDPGLGLRLIYFSYDVKMKEKGDIPEGYSVSREKKERFSLILESASTNQTSMYLCASSSPFGRGDNEQFFGPGTRLTVL.

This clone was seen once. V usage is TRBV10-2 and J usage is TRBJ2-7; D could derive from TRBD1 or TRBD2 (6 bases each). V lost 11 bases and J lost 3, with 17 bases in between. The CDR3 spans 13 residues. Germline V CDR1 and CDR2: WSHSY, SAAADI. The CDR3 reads CAATGPGVYEQYF. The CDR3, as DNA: TGCGCCGCCACAGGGCCGGGGGTCTACGAGCAGTACTTC.

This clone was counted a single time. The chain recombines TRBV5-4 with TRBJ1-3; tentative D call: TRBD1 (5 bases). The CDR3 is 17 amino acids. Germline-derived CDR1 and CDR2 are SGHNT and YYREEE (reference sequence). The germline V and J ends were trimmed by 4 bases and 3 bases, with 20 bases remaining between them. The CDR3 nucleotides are TGTGCCAGCAGCCACGGGGGGGGAACAAGAATTGGAAACACCATATATTTT. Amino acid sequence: CASSHGGGTRIGNTIYF.